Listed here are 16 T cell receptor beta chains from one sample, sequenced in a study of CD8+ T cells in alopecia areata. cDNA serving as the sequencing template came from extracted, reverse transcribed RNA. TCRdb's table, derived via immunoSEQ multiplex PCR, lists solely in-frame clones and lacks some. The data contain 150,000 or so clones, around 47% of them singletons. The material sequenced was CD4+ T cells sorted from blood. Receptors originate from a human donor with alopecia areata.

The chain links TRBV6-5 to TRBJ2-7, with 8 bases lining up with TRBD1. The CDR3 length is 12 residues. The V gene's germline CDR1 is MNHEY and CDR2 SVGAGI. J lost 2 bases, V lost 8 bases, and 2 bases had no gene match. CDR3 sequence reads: CASEQGAYEQYF. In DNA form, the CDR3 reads TGTGCCAGCGAACAGGGGGCCTACGAGCAGTACTTC.

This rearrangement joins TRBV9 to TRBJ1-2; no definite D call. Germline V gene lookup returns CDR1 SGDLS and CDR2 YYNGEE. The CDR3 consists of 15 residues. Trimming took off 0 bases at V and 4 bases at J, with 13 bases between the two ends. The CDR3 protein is CASSVGGSQPYGYTF. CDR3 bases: TGTGCCAGCAGCGTAGGCGGCAGCCAACCCTATGGCTACACCTTC.

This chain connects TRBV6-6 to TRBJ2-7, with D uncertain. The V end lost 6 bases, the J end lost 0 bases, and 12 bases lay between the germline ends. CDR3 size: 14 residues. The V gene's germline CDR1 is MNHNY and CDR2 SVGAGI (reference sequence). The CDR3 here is CASRSRWGSYEQYF. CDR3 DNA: TGTGCCAGCAGATCAAGATGGGGCTCCTACGAGCAGTACTTC.

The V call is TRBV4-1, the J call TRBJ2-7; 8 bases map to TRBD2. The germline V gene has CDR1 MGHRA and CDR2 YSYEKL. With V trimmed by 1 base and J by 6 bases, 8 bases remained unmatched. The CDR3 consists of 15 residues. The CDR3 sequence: CASSQGTSRAVEQYF. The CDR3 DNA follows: TGCGCCAGCAGCCAAGGGACTAGCAGGGCGGTCGAGCAGTACTTC.

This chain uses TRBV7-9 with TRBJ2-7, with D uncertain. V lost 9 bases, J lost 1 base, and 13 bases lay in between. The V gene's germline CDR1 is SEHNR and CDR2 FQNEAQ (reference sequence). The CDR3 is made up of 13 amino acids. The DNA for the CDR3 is TGTGCCAGTAATGGGGATTTGTCCTACGAGCAGTACTTC. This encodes CASNGDLSYEQYF.

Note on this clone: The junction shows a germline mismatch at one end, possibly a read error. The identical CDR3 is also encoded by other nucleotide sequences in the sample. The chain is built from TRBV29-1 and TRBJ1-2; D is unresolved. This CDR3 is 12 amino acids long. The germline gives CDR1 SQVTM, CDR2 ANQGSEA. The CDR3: CSASAPNYGYTF. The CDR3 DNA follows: TGCAGCGCCTCAGCACCTAATTATGGCTACACCTTC.

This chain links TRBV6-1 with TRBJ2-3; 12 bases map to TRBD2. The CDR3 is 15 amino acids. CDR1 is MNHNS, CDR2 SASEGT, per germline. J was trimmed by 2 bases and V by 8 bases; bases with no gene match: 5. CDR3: CASSRLAGATDTQYF. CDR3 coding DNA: TGTGCCAGCTCTCGACTAGCGGGAGCCACAGATACGCAGTATTTT.

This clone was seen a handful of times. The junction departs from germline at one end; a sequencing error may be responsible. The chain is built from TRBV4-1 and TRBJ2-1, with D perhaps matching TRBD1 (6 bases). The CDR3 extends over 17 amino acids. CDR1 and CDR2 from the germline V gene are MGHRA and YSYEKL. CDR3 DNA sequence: TGCGCCAGCAGCCAAGCACAGGGCGGCGACTCCTATAATGAGCAGTTCTTC. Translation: CASSQAQGGDSYNEQFF.

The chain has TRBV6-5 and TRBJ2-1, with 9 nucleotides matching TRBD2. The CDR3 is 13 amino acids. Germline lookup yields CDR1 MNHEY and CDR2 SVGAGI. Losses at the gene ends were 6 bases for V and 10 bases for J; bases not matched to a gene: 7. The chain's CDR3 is CASRLAGDREQFF. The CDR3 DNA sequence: TGTGCCAGCAGGTTAGCGGGGGATCGGGAGCAGTTCTTC.

DNA for the CDR3: TGCAGCGTGACGAGGACAGTAATGAACACTGAAGCTTTCTTT. This encodes CSVTRTVMNTEAFF. The chain uses TRBV29-1 and TRBJ1-1; D may be TRBD1 (6 bases). The V end was cut by 6 bases, the J end by 0 bases, with 14 bases between. The CDR3 spans 14 residues. Per the germline V gene, CDR1 is SQVTM and CDR2 is ANQGSEA.

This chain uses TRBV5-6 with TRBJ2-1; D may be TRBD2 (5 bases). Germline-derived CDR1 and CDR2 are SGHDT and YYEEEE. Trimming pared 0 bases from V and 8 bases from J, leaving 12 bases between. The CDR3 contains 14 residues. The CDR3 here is CASSLVGAVDEQFF. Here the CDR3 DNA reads TGTGCCAGCAGCTTGGTGGGAGCAGTCGATGAGCAGTTCTTC. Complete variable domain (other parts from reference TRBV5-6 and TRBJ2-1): DAGVTQSPTHLIKTRGQQVTLRCSPKSGHDTVSWYQQALGQGPQFIFQYYEEEERQRGNFPDRFSGHQFPNYSSELNVNALLLGDSALYLCASSLVGAVDEQFFGPGTRLTVL.

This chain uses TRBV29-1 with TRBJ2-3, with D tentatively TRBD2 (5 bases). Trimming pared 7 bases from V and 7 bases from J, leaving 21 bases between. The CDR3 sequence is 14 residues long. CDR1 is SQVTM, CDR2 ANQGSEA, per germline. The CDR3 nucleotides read TGCAGCGGCCGCTCACTAGAAGGAAGGCATACGCAGTATTTT. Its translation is CSGRSLEGRHTQYF.

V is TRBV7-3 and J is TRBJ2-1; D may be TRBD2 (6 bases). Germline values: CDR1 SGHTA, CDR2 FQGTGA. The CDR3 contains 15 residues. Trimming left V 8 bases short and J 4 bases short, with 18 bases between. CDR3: CASQGGGTRYNEQFF. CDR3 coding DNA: TGTGCCAGCCAGGGAGGAGGTACCCGTTACAATGAGCAGTTCTTC.

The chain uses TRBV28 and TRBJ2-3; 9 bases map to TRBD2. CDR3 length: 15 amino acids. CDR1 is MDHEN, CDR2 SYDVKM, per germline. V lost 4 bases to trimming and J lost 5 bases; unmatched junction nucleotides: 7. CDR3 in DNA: TGTGCCAGCAGTTCCGGGACTAGCCTTGGAGATACGCAGTATTTT. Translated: CASSSGTSLGDTQYF. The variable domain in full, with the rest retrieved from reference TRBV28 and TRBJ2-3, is DVKVTQSSRYLVKRTGEKVFLECVQDMDHENMFWYRQDPGLGLRLIYFSYDVKMKEKGDIPEGYSVSREKKERFSLILESASTNQTSMYLCASSSGTSLGDTQYFGPGTRLTVL.

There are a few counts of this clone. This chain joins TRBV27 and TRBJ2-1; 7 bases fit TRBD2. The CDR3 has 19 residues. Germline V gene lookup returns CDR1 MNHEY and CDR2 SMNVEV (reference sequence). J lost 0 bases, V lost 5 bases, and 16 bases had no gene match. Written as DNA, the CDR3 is TGTGCCAGCAGTGTAATCCCCCGATCAGCGGGGATCTCCTACAATGAGCAGTTCTTC. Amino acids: CASSVIPRSAGISYNEQFF.

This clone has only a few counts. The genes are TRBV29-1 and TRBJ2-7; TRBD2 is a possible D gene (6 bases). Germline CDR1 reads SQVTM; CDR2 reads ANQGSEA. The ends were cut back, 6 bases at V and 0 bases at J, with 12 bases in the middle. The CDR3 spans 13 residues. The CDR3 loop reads CSVLAPSSYEQYF. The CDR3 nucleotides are TGCAGCGTACTAGCACCGAGCTCCTACGAGCAGTACTTC.